This is a list of T cell receptor beta chains from one sample in a study of cytomegalovirus exposure and HLA in healthy donors. Method: immunoSEQ multiplex PCR; TCRdb's copy keeps in-frame clones and lacks some. In the table there are about 200,000 clones, under 90% of which are singletons. Sequenced material: PBMCs. The receptors come from a boy aged 2-15 years in good health and CMV-seronegative. Each CDR3 is given with its conserved first and last residue.

J: TRBJ1-1
V: TRBV7-2
CDR3: CASSSNRGRTEAFF

J: TRBJ1-1
V: TRBV5-4
CDR3: CASSLPFAEGNTEAFF

J: TRBJ2-7
V: TRBV5-1
CDR3: CASSLTGSSYEQYF

J: TRBJ2-1
V: TRBV7-2
CDR3: CASSLLAGGFSNEQFF

J: TRBJ1-5
V: TRBV6-5
CDR3: CASSRWRNQPQHF

J: TRBJ2-5
V: TRBV7-6
CDR3: CASSLFPRGKETQYF

J: TRBJ1-5
V: TRBV5-5
CDR3: CASSPAGQGRQPQHF

J: TRBJ2-6
V: TRBV2
CDR3: CASSAHRDRESGANVLTF

J: TRBJ2-3
V: TRBV6-1
CDR3: CASSEHGGGGVADTQYF

J: TRBJ2-4
V: TRBV4-2
CDR3: CASSQGTRGGLQNIQYF

J: TRBJ1-5
V: TRBV10-1
CDR3: CASSERGGKRGSYSNQPQHF

J: TRBJ2-1
V: TRBV5-1
CDR3: CASSPAGAYNEQFF

J: TRBJ1-5
V: TRBV19
CDR3: CASRFGTGGLNQPQHF

J: TRBJ2-1
V: TRBV29-1
CDR3: CSVYGTRRSDEQFF

J: TRBJ2-7
V: TRBV7-6
CDR3: CASSGGVGEQYF

J: TRBJ2-3
V: TRBV5-1
CDR3: CASPPQGGTDTQYF

J: TRBJ2-3
V: TRBV7-6
CDR3: CASSLSGQSSTDTQYF